This passage covers 5 T cell receptor beta chains from one sample sequenced in a study of shared clonotypes between healthy human individuals. This table comes from immunoSEQ multiplex PCR, and its TCRdb copy is limited to in-frame clones, with some not included. The table lists 730,000 or so clones, approximately 79% of them singletons. Sequenced: memory CD4+ T cells sorted from blood. Noted subset: CD45RA-negative fraction. The receptors come from a woman aged 25-40 years in good health.

The chain carries TRBV10-2 and TRBJ2-7; no clear D gene. V was clipped by 5 bases and J by 2 bases, with 16 bases between them. Germline V gives CDR1 WSHSY, CDR2 SAAADI. CDR3 length equals 15 residues. The CDR3, as DNA: TGCGCCAGCAGTCTGCGGCAGTCAAAGACCTACGAGCAGTACTTC. Its translation is CASSLRQSKTYEQYF.

V is TRBV6-6 and J is TRBJ1-3; D remains ambiguous. Germline V CDR1 and CDR2: MNHNY, SVGAGI (reference sequence). The CDR3 extends over 12 amino acids. Trimming took off 7 bases at V and 2 bases at J, with 6 bases between the two ends. The DNA of the CDR3 is TGTGCCAGCAAGGTTCCTGGAAACACCATATATTTT. Protein: CASKVPGNTIYF.

This clone came up a few times. This chain links TRBV18 with TRBJ2-7; D may be TRBD2 (6 bases). The V end lost 2 bases, the J end lost 5 bases, and 19 bases lay between the germline ends. This CDR3 comprises 16 residues. The germline gives CDR1 KGHSH, CDR2 LQKENI. CDR3 amino acids: CASSPGLAGGVNEQYF. In DNA form, the CDR3 reads TGTGCCAGCTCACCAGGGCTAGCCGGAGGGGTCAACGAGCAGTACTTC.

This clone is a singleton in its sample. The genes are TRBV27 and TRBJ2-3; D is perhaps TRBD1 (5 bases). The CDR3 length is 14 residues. CDR1 is MNHEY, CDR2 SMNVEV, per germline (reference sequence). Deletions cut 4 bases from V and 1 base from J, with 9 bases between. CDR3 sequence reads: CASSSGLRTDTQYF. For the CDR3, the DNA is TGTGCCAGCAGTTCAGGGTTGCGCACAGATACGCAGTATTTT.

This clone came up a few times. The chain links TRBV30 to TRBJ1-2; 8 nucleotides match TRBD1. The V gene's germline CDR1 is GTSNPN and CDR2 SVGIG (reference sequence). The V gene end was trimmed by 2 bases and the J gene end by 4 bases; junction bases not matched to a gene: 3. The CDR3 sequence is 13 residues long. CDR3 DNA: TGTGCCTGGAGTCCGGACAGGGCCTATGGCTACACCTTC. Translating it yields CAWSPDRAYGYTF.